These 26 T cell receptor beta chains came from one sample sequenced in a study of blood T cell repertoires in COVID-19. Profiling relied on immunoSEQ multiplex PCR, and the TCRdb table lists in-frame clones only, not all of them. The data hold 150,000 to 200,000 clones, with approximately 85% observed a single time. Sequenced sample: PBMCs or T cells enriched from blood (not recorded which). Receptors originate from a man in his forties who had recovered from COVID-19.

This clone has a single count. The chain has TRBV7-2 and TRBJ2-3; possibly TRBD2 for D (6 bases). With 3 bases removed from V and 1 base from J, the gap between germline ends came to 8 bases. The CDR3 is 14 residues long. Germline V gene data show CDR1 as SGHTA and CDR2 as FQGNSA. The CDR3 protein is CASSFTGGTDTQYF. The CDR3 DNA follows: TGTGCCAGCAGCTTTACGGGAGGCACAGATACGCAGTATTTT.

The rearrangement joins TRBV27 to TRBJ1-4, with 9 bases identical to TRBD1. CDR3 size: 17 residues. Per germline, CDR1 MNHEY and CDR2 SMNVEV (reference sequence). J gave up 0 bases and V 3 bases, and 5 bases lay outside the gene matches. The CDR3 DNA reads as TGTGCCAGCAGTTTGGGACAGGGCTCTGCAACTAATGAAAAACTGTTTTTT. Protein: CASSLGQGSATNEKLFF. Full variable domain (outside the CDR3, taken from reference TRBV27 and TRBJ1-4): EAQVTQNPRYLITVTGKKLTVTCSQNMNHEYMSWYRQDPGLGLRQIYYSMNVEVTDKGDVPEGYKVSRKEKRNFPLILESPSPNQTSLYFCASSLGQGSATNEKLFFGSGTQLSVL.

Here the CDR3 reads CASSQGIRTATPYEQYF. CDR3 DNA sequence: TGTGCCAGCAGCCAAGGAATAAGAACAGCAACACCCTACGAGCAGTACTTC. The chain uses TRBV3-1 (or the pseudogene TRBV3-2) and TRBJ2-7; D is unclear. The germline CDR1 and CDR2 sequences are LGHDT and YNNKEL (reference sequence). Deletions cut 1 base from V and 2 bases from J, with 18 bases between. CDR3 length: 17 amino acids.

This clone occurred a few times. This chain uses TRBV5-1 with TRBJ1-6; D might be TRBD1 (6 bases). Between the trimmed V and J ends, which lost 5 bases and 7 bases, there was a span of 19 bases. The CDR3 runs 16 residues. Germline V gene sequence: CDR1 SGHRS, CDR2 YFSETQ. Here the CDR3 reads CASRSEQGSINSPLHF. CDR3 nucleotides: TGCGCCAGCAGATCCGAACAGGGCTCGATCAATTCACCCCTCCACTTT.

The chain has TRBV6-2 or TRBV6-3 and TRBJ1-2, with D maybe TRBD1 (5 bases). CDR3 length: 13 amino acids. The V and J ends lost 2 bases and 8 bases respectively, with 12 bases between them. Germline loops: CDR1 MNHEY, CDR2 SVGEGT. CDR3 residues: CASSYEFWGGYTF. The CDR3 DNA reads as TGTGCCAGCAGTTACGAGTTTTGGGGCGGCTACACCTTC.

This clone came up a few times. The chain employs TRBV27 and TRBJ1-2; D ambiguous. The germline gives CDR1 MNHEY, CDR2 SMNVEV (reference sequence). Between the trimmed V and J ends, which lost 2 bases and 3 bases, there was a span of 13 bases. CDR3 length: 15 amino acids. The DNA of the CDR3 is TGTGCCAGCAGTTTACCCGAGGAGGTCGACTATGGCTACACCTTC. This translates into CASSLPEEVDYGYTF.

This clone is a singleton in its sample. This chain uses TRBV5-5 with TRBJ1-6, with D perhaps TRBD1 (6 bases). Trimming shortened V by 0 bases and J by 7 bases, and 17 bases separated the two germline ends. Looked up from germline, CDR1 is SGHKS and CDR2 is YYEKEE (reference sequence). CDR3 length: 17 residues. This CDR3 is CASSLVGEQGWNSPLHF. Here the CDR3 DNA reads TGTGCCAGCAGCTTGGTTGGGGAACAGGGTTGGAATTCACCCCTCCACTTT.

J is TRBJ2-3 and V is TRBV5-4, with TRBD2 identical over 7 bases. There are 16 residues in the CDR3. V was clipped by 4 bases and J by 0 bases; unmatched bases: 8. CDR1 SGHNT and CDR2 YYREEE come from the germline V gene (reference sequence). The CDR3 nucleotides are TGTGCCAGCAGCACCGGACTAGACTACAGCACAGATACGCAGTATTTT. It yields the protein CASSTGLDYSTDTQYF.

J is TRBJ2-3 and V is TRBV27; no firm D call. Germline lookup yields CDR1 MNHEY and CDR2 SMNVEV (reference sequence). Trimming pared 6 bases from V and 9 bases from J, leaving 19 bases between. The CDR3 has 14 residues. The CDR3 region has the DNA TGTGCCAGCAGACAAACCCCGACTTTAAGCACGCAGTATTTT. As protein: CASRQTPTLSTQYF.

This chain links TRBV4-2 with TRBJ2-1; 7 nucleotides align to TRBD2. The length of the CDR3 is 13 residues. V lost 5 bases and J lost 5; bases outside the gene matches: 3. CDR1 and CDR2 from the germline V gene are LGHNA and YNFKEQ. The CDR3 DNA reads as TGTGCCAGCAGCGGGGGGGTCCACAATGAGCAGTTCTTC. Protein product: CASSGGVHNEQFF.

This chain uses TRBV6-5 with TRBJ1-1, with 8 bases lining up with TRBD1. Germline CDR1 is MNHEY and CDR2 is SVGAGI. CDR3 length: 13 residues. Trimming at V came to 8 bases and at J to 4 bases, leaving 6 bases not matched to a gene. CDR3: CASPRGPSTEAFF. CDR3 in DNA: TGTGCCAGCCCCAGGGGGCCCAGCACTGAAGCTTTCTTT.

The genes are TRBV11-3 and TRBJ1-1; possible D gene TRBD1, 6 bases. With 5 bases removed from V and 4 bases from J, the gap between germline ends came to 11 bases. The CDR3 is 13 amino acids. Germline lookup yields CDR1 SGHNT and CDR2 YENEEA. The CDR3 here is CASSKTGSTEAFF. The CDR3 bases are TGTGCCAGCAGCAAAACAGGGAGCACTGAAGCTTTCTTT.

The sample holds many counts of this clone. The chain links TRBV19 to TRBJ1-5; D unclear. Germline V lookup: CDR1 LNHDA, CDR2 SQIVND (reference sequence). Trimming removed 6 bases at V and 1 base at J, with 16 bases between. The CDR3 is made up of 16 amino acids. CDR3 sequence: CASSFFGEKSNQPQHF. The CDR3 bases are TGTGCCAGTAGCTTCTTCGGGGAAAAAAGCAATCAGCCCCAGCATTTT. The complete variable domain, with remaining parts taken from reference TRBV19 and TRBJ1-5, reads DGGITQSPKYLFRKEGQNVTLSCEQNLNHDAMYWYRQDPGQGLRLIYYSQIVNDFQKGDIAEGYSVSREKKESFPLTVTSAQKNPTAFYLCASSFFGEKSNQPQHFGDGTRLSIL.

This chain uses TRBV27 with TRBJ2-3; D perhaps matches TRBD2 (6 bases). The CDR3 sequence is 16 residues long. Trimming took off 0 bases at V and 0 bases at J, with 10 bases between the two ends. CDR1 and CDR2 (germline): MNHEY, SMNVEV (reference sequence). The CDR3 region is CASSLSVSGSTDTQYF. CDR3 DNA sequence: TGTGCCAGCAGTTTATCCGTCAGCGGGAGCACAGATACGCAGTATTTT.

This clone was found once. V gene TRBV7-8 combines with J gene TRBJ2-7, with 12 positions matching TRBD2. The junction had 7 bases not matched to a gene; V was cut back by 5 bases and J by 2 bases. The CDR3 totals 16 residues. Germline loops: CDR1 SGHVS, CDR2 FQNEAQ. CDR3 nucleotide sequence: TGTGCCAGCAGCGGACATGGACTAGCGGGAACCTACGAGCAGTACTTC. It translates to CASSGHGLAGTYEQYF.

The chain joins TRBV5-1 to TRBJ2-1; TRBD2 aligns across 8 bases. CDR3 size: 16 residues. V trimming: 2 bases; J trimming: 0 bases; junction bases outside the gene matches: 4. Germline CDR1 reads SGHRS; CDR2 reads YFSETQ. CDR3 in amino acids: CASSFLAGRSYNEQFF. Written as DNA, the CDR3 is TGCGCCAGCAGCTTCCTAGCGGGCCGCTCCTACAATGAGCAGTTCTTC.

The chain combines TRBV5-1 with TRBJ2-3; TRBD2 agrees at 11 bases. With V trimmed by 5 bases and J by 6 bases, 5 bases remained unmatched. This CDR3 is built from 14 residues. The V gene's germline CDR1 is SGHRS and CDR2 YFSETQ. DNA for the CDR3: TGCGCCAGCAGTAGCGGGAGGGGTAAGGATACGCAGTATTTT. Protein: CASSSGRGKDTQYF.

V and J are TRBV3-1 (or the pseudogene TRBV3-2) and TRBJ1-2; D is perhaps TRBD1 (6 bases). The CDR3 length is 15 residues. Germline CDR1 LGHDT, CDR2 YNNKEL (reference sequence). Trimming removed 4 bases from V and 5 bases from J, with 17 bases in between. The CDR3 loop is CASSPGGGASYGYTF. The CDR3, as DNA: TGTGCCAGCAGCCCAGGTGGGGGGGCTTCTTATGGCTACACCTTC.

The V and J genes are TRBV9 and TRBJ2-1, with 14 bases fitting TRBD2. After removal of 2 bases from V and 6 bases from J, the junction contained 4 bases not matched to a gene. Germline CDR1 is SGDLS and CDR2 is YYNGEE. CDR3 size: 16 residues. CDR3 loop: CASSVGLAGGINEQFF. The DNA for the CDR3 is TGTGCCAGCAGCGTCGGACTAGCGGGAGGAATCAATGAGCAGTTCTTC.

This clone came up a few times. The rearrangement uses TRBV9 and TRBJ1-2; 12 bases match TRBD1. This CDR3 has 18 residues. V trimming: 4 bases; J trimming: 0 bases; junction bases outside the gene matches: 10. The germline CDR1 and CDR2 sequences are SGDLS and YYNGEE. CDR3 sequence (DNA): TGTGCCAGCAGCTTGGGGACAGGGGGCCGAAAAACTAACTATGGCTACACCTTC. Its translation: CASSLGTGGRKTNYGYTF.

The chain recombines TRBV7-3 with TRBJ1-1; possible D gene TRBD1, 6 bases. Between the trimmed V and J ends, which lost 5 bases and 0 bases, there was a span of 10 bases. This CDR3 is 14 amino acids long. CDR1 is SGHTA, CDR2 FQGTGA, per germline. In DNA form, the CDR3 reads TGTGCCAGCAGCCCCGGACAGCTGAACACTGAAGCTTTCTTT. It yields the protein CASSPGQLNTEAFF.

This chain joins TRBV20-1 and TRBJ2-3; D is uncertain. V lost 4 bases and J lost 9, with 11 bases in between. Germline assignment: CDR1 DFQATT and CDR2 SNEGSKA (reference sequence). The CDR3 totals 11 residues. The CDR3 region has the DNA TGCAGTGCTACCCCCCCCTACACGCAGTATTTT. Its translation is CSATPPYTQYF.

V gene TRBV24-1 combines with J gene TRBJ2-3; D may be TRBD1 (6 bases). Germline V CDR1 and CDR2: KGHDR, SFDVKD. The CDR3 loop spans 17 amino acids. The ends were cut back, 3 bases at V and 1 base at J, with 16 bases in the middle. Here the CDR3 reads CATSDGWTVSGTDTQYF. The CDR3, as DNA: TGTGCCACCAGTGATGGGTGGACAGTCAGTGGCACAGATACGCAGTATTTT.

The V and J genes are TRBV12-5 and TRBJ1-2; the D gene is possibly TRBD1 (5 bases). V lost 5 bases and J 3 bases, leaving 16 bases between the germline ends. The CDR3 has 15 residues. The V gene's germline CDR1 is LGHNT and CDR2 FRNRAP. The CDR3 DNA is TGTGCTAGTGGTGCCTATGGGGGGGTGTACTATGGCTACACCTTC. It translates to CASGAYGGVYYGYTF.

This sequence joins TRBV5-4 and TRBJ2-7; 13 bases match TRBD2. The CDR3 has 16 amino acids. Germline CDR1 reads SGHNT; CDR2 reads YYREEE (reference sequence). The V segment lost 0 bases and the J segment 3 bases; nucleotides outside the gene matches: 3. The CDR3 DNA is TGTGCCAGCAGCTTGGGCGGGACTAGCGGGATCTACGAGCAGTACGTC. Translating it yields CASSLGGTSGIYEQYV.

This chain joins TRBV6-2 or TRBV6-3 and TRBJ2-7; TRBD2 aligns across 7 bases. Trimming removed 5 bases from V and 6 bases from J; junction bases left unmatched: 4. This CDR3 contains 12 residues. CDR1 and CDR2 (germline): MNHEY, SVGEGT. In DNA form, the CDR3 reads TGTGCCAGCAGTCATGGGGGGGGCGAGCAGTACTTC. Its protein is CASSHGGGEQYF.